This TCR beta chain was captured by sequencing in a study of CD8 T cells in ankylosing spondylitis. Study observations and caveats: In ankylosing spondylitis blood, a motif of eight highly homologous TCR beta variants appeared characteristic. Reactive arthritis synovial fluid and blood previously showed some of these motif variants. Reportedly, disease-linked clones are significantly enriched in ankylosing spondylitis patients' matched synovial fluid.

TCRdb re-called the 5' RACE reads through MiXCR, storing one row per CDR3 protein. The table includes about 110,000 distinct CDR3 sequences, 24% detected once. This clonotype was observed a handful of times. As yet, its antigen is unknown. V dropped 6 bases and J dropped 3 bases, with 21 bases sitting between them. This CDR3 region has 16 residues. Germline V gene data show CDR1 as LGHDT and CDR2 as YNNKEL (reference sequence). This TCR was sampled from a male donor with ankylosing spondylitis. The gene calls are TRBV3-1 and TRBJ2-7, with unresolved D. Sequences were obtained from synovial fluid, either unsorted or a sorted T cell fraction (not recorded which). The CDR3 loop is CASSHLPGPPHYEQYF. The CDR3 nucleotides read TGTGCCAGCAGTCATCTACCCGGACCCCCACACTACGAGCAGTACTTC.